This T cell receptor beta chain was profiled in a study of blood T cell repertoires in COVID-19. Study context: Researchers got acute and convalescent COVID-19 samples from the United States, Italy and Spain. Sources were T cells, B-cell-depleted T cells, or PBMCs; the material itself was cDNA or gDNA.

Seattle patient enrollment occurred during active infection, with longitudinal follow-up thereafter. This clone has only a few counts. Sequencing was performed with immunoSEQ multiplex PCR; in TCRdb, only in-frame clones are kept and a portion is missing. The table shows 190,000 or so clones, with around four fifths occurring only once. V was clipped by 3 bases and J by 4 bases; unmatched bases: 4. The CDR3 length is 15 residues. From germline, CDR1 is WNHNN and CDR2 SYGVQD (reference sequence). The chain recombines TRBV10-1 with TRBJ2-1; 9 bases are shared with TRBD1. The receptor's source is a man aged 55-75 years with COVID-19, enrolled during active disease. Material: peripheral blood. This CDR3 is CASSDGTGHYNEQFF. CDR3 sequence (DNA): TGCGCCAGCAGTGACGGGACAGGGCATTACAATGAGCAGTTCTTC.